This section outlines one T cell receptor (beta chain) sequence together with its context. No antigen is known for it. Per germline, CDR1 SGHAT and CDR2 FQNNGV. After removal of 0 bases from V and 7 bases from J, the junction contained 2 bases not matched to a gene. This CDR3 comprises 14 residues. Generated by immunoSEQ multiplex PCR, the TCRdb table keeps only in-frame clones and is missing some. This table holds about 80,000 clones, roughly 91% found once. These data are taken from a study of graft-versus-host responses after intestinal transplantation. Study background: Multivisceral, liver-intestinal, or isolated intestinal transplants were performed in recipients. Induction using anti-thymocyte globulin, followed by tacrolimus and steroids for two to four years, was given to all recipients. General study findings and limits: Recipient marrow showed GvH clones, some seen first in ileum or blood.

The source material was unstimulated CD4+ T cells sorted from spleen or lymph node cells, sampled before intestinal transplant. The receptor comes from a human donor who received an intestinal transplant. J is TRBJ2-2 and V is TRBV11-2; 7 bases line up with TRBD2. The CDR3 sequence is CASSLEPGGGELFF. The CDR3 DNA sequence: TGTGCCAGCAGCTTAGAGCCGGGGGGCGGGGAGCTGTTTTTT.